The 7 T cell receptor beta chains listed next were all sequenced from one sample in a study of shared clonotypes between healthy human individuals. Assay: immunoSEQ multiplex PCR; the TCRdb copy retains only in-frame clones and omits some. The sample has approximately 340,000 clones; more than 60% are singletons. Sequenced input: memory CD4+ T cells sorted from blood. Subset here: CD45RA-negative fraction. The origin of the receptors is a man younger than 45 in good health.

CDR3 DNA: TGTGCCAGCAGCCCGGGCGGAGGTGGAGCGGGATCGGAGACCCAGTACTTC. It is translated as CASSPGGGGAGSETQYF. V gene TRBV5-4 combines with J gene TRBJ2-5, with 7 bases that match TRBD2. The ends lost 4 bases at V and 5 bases at J; junction bases unmatched: 17. CDR3 length: 17 amino acids. Germline CDR1 SGHNT, CDR2 YYREEE (reference sequence).

The CDR3 sequence: CASSLDRGHNEQFF. For the CDR3, the DNA is TGTGCCAGCAGTTTAGACAGGGGGCACAATGAGCAGTTCTTC. This chain joins TRBV28 and TRBJ2-1, with 10 bases aligning to TRBD1. Germline values: CDR1 MDHEN, CDR2 SYDVKM. V lost 2 bases to trimming and J lost 5 bases; unmatched junction nucleotides: 0. The CDR3 consists of 14 residues.

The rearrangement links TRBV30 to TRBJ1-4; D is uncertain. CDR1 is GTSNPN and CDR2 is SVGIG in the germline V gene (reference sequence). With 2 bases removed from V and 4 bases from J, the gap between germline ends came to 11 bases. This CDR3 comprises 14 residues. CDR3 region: CAWSSDILNEKLFF. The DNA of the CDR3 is TGTGCCTGGAGTTCCGACATACTTAATGAAAAACTGTTTTTT.

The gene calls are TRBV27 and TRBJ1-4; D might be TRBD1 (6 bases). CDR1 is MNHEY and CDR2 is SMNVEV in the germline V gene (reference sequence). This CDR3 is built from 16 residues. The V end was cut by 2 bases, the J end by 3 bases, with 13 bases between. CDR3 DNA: TGTGCCAGCAGTTTAACAGGGATCTGGGCTAATGAAAAACTGTTTTTT. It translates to CASSLTGIWANEKLFF.

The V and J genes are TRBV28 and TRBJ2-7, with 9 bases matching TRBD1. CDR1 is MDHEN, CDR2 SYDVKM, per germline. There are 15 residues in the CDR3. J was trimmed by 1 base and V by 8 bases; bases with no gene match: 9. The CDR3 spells CASQIPGQGSYEQYF. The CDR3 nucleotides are TGTGCCAGCCAAATACCGGGACAGGGATCCTACGAGCAGTACTTC.

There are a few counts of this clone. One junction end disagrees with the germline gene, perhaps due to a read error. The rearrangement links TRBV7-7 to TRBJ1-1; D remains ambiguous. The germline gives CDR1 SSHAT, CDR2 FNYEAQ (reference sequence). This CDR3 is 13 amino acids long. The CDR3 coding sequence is TGTGCCAGCAGCTTAGCGGTGAACAGTGAAGCTTTCTTT. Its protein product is CASSLAVNSEAFF.

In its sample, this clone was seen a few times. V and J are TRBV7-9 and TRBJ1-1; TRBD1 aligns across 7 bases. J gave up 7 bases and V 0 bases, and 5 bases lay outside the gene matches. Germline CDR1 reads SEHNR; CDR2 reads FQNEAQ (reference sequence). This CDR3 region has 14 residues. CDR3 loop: CASSLATQGNEAFF. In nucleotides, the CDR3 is TGTGCCAGCAGCTTAGCGACACAGGGGAATGAAGCTTTCTTT. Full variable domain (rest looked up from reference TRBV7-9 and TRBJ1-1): DTGVSQNPRHKITKRGQNVTFRCDPISEHNRLYWYRQTLGQGPEFLTYFQNEAQLEKSRLLSDRFSAERPKGSFSTLEIQRTEQGDSAMYLCASSLATQGNEAFFGQGTRLTVV.